This T cell receptor beta chain emerged from a study of identical twins. General observations from the study: Insertions were fewer in abundant cord blood beta clonotypes, whereas memory repertoires showed none of this pattern. Cross-sectional statistics, not tracking of the same donors, supported the conclusions. Partial confounding of zero-insertion analyses by invariant MAIT and iNKT cells was possible.

In the case of this clonotype: The antigen is undetermined.

Template switching, a step in the protocol, added a universal primer site, and cDNA carried unique molecular identifiers. Using its own MiXCR run on the 5' RACE reads, TCRdb lists one record per CDR3 protein. The sample gives some 900,000 distinct CDR3 sequences, roughly 12% of which show up once; around 1.6% is in the top ten. Germline V gene lookup returns CDR1 SGHRS and CDR2 YFSETQ. The V gene lost 9 bases and the J gene lost 1 base, with 16 bases spanning the gap. This CDR3 comprises 14 residues. This sample was shared with a second study, whose subject was yellow fever vaccine responses in identical twins.

Sequenced: PBMCs. The genes are TRBV5-1 and TRBJ2-5; D gene ambiguous. This receptor was taken from a woman between 18 and 29 years old in good health. The CDR3 is CATALGRTQETQYF. In nucleotides, the CDR3 is TGCGCCACCGCCCTCGGTAGGACCCAAGAGACCCAGTACTTC.